This entry lists 19 T cell receptor beta chains sequenced from one sample in a study of regulatory T cells in long-lasting Graves disease. Sample time point: newly diagnosed GD, antithyroid drugs for less than 3 months. Making the TCR library involved RNA that had been extracted from PBMCs. CDR3-region Arm-PCR and iRepertoire HTBI primers produced the TCR beta libraries. TCRdb re-called the multiplex PCR reads through MiXCR, storing one row per CDR3 protein. Counted here are roughly 420,000 distinct CDR3 sequences, approximately 16% occurring once; the ten biggest clones make up roughly 10%. These records were also assigned to another study, of T cells in Graves' hyperthyroidism and ophthalmopathy.

The starting material was peripheral blood mononuclear cells (PBMCs), obtained at new diagnosis, from a patient treated with antithyroid drugs. The receptors stem from a woman in her 30s with Graves disease.

This clonotype was seen repeatedly, ten times or more. The rearrangement uses TRBV11-2 and TRBJ2-7; D may be TRBD1 (6 bases). The CDR3 length is 16 residues. Per the germline V gene, CDR1 is SGHAT and CDR2 is FQNNGV. Trimming pared 6 bases from V and 2 bases from J, leaving 20 bases between. The CDR3 nucleotides read TGTGCCAGCAGAGCAACCGGACAGATGAAGCCCTACGAGCAGTACTTC. This translates into CASRATGQMKPYEQYF.

This clonotype was observed many times. The V gene is TRBV12-3 or TRBV12-4, the J gene TRBJ1-1; no firm D call. V lost 7 bases and J lost 3, with 12 bases in between. The length of the CDR3 is 13 residues. The DNA for the CDR3 is TGTGCCAGCAACGTTCAGACTTACACTGAAGCTTTCTTT. Protein product: CASNVQTYTEAFF.

A few counts support this clonotype. V and J are TRBV6-5 and TRBJ2-5; TRBD1 might be the D (6 bases). This CDR3 is built from 19 residues. The V and J ends lost 0 bases and 3 bases respectively, with 23 bases between them. Looked up from germline, CDR1 is MNHEY and CDR2 is SVGAGI. CDR3 sequence: CASSYSPSYPGQVEETQYF. In DNA, the CDR3 is TGTGCCAGCAGTTACTCACCCTCTTATCCGGGACAAGTAGAAGAGACCCAGTACTTC.

Many counts were recorded for this clonotype. V is TRBV9 and J is TRBJ1-1; a possible D gene is TRBD1 (5 bases). V lost 3 bases, J lost 1 base, and 16 bases lay in between. There are 16 residues in the CDR3. Germline values: CDR1 SGDLS, CDR2 YYNGEE. The CDR3 DNA sequence: TGTGCCAGCAGCGACGGCCCGAGGGGCAGGAACACTGAAGCTTTCTTT. This translates into CASSDGPRGRNTEAFF.

As for this clonotype: One end of the junction varies from germline; a read error may be responsible. V gene TRBV2 combines with J gene TRBJ1-1, with D possibly TRBD1 on 5 matching bases. CDR1 SNHLY and CDR2 FYNNEI come from the germline V gene. This CDR3 contains 15 residues. The CDR3 DNA follows: TGTGCCAGCACCCTCGGGGGGGGGATGAACAATGAAGCTTTCTTT. It codes for CASTLGGGMNNEAFF.

The sample holds one count of this clonotype. V and J are TRBV10-3 and TRBJ2-1, with a possible D match to TRBD1 (6 bases). CDR3 length: 13 residues. Germline V gene lookup returns CDR1 ENHRY and CDR2 SYGVKD. The V gene lost 10 bases and the J gene lost 7 bases, with 17 bases spanning the gap. DNA for the CDR3: TGTGCCACAACCCAGGGGTTAGAAAATGAGCAGTTCTTC. Amino acids: CATTQGLENEQFF.

The chain has TRBV28 and TRBJ2-1; 9 bases fit TRBD2. The V segment lost 7 bases and the J segment 9 bases; nucleotides outside the gene matches: 13. CDR3 length: 15 amino acids. Germline V gene data show CDR1 as MDHEN and CDR2 as SYDVKM. For the CDR3, the DNA is TGTGCCAGCACCCTAGGGGGCGGGAGGGTGGGTGAGCAGTTCTTC. It encodes CASTLGGGRVGEQFF. Filled out from reference TRBV28 and TRBJ2-1, the complete variable domain reads DVKVTQSSRYLVKRTGEKVFLECVQDMDHENMFWYRQDPGLGLRLIYFSYDVKMKEKGDIPEGYSVSREKKERFSLILESASTNQTSMYLCASTLGGGRVGEQFFGPGTRLTVL.

In this sample, this clonotype turned up many times. V gene TRBV12-3 or TRBV12-4 combines with J gene TRBJ1-1, with 7 bases lining up with TRBD1. This CDR3 has 15 amino acids. V was clipped by 1 base and J by 8 bases; unmatched bases: 10. In DNA, the CDR3 is TGTGCCAGCAGTTTAGGAGGGGGCTACGTCGCAGAAGCTTTCTTT. Translation gives CASSLGGGYVAEAFF.

At least ten counts were recorded for this clonotype. The chain links TRBV6-5 to TRBJ2-3, with D maybe TRBD1 (6 bases). The germline gives CDR1 MNHEY, CDR2 SVGAGI. With 4 bases removed from V and 2 bases from J, the gap between germline ends came to 13 bases. This CDR3 comprises 15 residues. The CDR3 bases are TGTGCCAGCAGTTTTGGGTGGGACACCACAGATACGCAGTATTTT. Translation: CASSFGWDTTDTQYF.

This clonotype was seen a handful of times. The likely explanation is a read error, given a far larger clone one base away. The chain is built from TRBV11-2 and TRBJ2-4; possible D gene TRBD2, 6 bases. The germline V gene has CDR1 SGHAT and CDR2 FQNNGV. CDR3 length: 15 residues. Trimming removed 1 base at V and 13 bases at J, with 20 bases between. The CDR3 DNA reads as TGTGCCAGCAGCTTAGGACTAGGACTTGGCAATGAGCAGTACTTC. This codes for CASSLGLGLGNEQYF.

The gene calls are TRBV29-1 and TRBJ1-2; the D gene is possibly TRBD1 (5 bases). This CDR3 spans 11 amino acids. With 7 bases removed from V and 5 bases from J, the gap between germline ends came to 11 bases. CDR1 and CDR2 from the germline V gene are SQVTM and ANQGSEA. CDR3 coding DNA: TGCAGCGGAGGTGGGGGTTATGGCTACACCTTC. As protein: CSGGGGYGYTF.

This clonotype was seen at least ten times. The chain has TRBV6-2 or TRBV6-3 and TRBJ2-4; D is unclear. V lost 1 base to trimming and J lost 1 base, with 5 bases between them. Per germline, CDR1 MNHEY and CDR2 SVGEGT. The CDR3 has 14 amino acids. CDR3 in DNA: TGTGCCAGCAGTTACTTGGGTGCCAAAAACATTCAGTACTTC. Its protein product is CASSYLGAKNIQYF.

This clonotype was counted ten times or more. The chain combines TRBV11-2 with TRBJ1-6; D is perhaps TRBD1 (6 bases). CDR1 is SGHAT and CDR2 is FQNNGV in the germline V gene. This CDR3 region has 13 residues. V lost 0 bases and J 10 bases, leaving 7 bases between the germline ends. CDR3 in amino acids: CASSLEGGSPLHF. In DNA form, the CDR3 reads TGTGCCAGCAGCTTAGAGGGGGGCTCACCCCTCCACTTT.

This clonotype has a count of ten or more. The V gene is TRBV6-2 or TRBV6-3, the J gene TRBJ2-7, with 11 positions matching TRBD1. The germline CDR1 and CDR2 sequences are MNHEY and SVGEGT. The CDR3 covers 16 residues. The V gene end was trimmed by 5 bases and the J gene end by 2 bases; junction bases not matched to a gene: 8. The CDR3 sequence: CASSGLWDRGTYEQYF. In DNA form, the CDR3 reads TGTGCCAGCAGTGGTCTATGGGACAGGGGGACCTACGAGCAGTACTTC.

The chain joins TRBV14 to TRBJ1-1, with 9 bases identical to TRBD1. The CDR3 has 12 residues. The germline V gene encodes CDR1 SGHDN and CDR2 FVKESK. Trimming removed 5 bases from V and 10 bases from J; junction bases left unmatched: 5. The CDR3 region has the DNA TGTGCCAGCAGCTACGACAGGGGGAGAGCTTTCTTT. It is translated as CASSYDRGRAFF.

This clonotype came up many times. This rearrangement joins TRBV12-3 or TRBV12-4 to TRBJ1-2; D is perhaps TRBD1 (6 bases). The ends were cut back, 7 bases at V and 2 bases at J, with 11 bases in the middle. The CDR3 has 13 amino acids. The chain's CDR3 is CASMDQGNYGYTF. CDR3 in DNA: TGTGCCAGCATGGACCAGGGGAACTATGGCTACACCTTC.

There are many counts of this clonotype. The J gene is TRBJ2-3, the V gene TRBV7-3; 7 bases are shared with TRBD2. This CDR3 region has 15 residues. Germline CDR1 reads SGHTA; CDR2 reads FQGTGA. The V segment lost 1 base and the J segment 4 bases; nucleotides outside the gene matches: 5. CDR3 DNA sequence: TGTGCCAGCAGCTTAAGGGCGGGAGTTGCAGATACGCAGTATTTT. Residues: CASSLRAGVADTQYF.

With respect to this clonotype: This may come from a read error, since a much larger clone is one base off. The V call is TRBV20-1, the J call TRBJ2-2; D may be TRBD2 (5 bases). Germline V lookup: CDR1 DFQATT, CDR2 SNEGSKA (reference sequence). The CDR3 consists of 14 residues. CDR3 DNA sequence: TGCAGTGCCTGGACCCCTGTGGGCACCGGGAAGCTGTTTTTT. This codes for CSAWTPVGTGKLFF.

In its sample, this clonotype was seen many times. The chain links TRBV5-1 to TRBJ1-1; 10 bases line up with TRBD1. The trim removed 4 bases at V and 3 bases at J, leaving 6 bases unmatched. The CDR3 spans 15 residues. CDR1 is SGHRS and CDR2 is YFSETQ in the germline V gene. The CDR3, as DNA: TGCGCCAGCAGCCCGGGACAGGGGAGGGACACTGAAGCTTTCTTT. Residues: CASSPGQGRDTEAFF.